Below, one T cell receptor (beta chain) is given with its context. Many counts were recorded for this clonotype. The specificity of this receptor is unknown. Base qualities are not at hand, and no much larger clone is one base apart. The data originate from a study of T cells in Graves' hyperthyroidism and ophthalmopathy (dated by TCRdb to the late 2010s). For the wider study: Peripheral blood samples were taken at initial diagnosis, before any treatment was given. To identify distinguishing TCR V-J signatures, a discovery cohort of some 99 patients was used, comprising 40 to 45 with Graves' ophthalmopathy and under 60 with stable Graves' hyperthyroidism. Whether ophthalmopathy could be predicted prospectively was tested in an independent validation cohort made up of roughly 19 hyperthyroidism patients plus 17 patients who later progressed to ophthalmopathy. The 95 to 100 discovery patients were randomly divided into training and test sets at a 7:3 ratio. In about six Graves' hyperthyroidism patients, the study also compared T-cell repertoires from thyroid tissue with T-cell repertoires from blood. Once sampling was done, hyperthyroidism patients were given methimazole at a starting dose of 30 mg daily, whereas ophthalmopathy patients were given high-dose intravenous methylprednisolone. TCR Vbeta CDR3 sequencing of some 140 peripheral blood samples (approximately 44 ophthalmopathy, about 74 hyperthyroidism and around 17 progressor patients) is reported in the paper.

Ophthalmopathy patients had moderately to severely active disease, with a Clinical Activity Score of 3 or more, a NOSPECS grade of 4 or more, and a disease duration of less than 3 months. Any patient with an uncontrolled infection, another autoimmune disease, pregnancy or lactation was excluded. Clinical symptoms, serum thyroxine and TRAb, thyroid ultrasound, and orbital computed tomography formed the basis for the diagnoses. PBMCs were isolated from approximately 10 ml of fresh peripheral blood by Ficoll-Paque density gradient centrifugation. Total RNA was extracted with Trizol reagent, and quality was checked on an Agilent 2100 Bioanalyzer. Amplification of TCR beta CDR3 regions was carried out from RNA transcripts. The first round of RT-PCR for the TCR CDR3 was performed with the HTBI primer set and the Qiagen OneStep RT-PCR kit. The libraries were constructed in a second round of multiplex PCR and then size-selected and purified. Sequencing of the libraries was done on an Illumina HiSeq2000 using paired-end 100 bp reads. The authors processed their data as follows. SOAPnuke was used to process the raw data, throwing out any read that contained adapters or uncalled bases, had a mean Phred below 15, or lacked an exact constant-primer or identifier match. High-quality paired reads were merged with COPE v1.2.5, and unique nucleotide sequences were defined as clonotypes. Clonotypes were aligned to IMGT TRBV, TRBD and TRBJ reference segments using MiTCR v1.1. Only V-J combinations with frequency above 0.0001, covering 99% to 99.2% of repertoires, were analysed. A TCS score was defined as the ratio between F50 (clonal expansion) and ExV (chaos), using BLOSUM62-based TCRdist between CDR3 peptides within each V-J. Welch's t-statistics and random forest reduced roughly 540 V-J features to about 12, which were used in a naive Bayes classifier (R e1071). TCRdb's own reprocessing of the public reads used fastp at Q25 and MiXCR and kept productive beta chains. Rows matching on CDR3 protein sequence are summarized as one entry with the most common DNA and genes. The V and J calls follow TCRdb's processing rather than the paper's. Across this sample there are 500,000 to 650,000 distinct CDR3 sequences, with just under 20% seen only once. Jointly, the top ten make up approximately 48% of the sample.

Summary of the overall study and its limitations: In validation, the model predicted progression to ophthalmopathy a median of roughly 6.5 months before onset, with approximately 70% sensitivity and almost 75% specificity. No statistical method was used to fix the sample size in advance, and group allocation was not hidden from the investigators. Blood samples also contained most of the expanded thyroid clonotypes (frequency above 0.001), which suggests that blood repertoires may reflect thyroid immune responses. A model built on a 13 V-J signature distinguished ophthalmopathy from stable hyperthyroidism, reaching 87.88% sensitivity and under 84% specificity in cross-validation and 80%/75% in testing.

CDR1 is given as LGHDT and CDR2 as YNNKEL, both from the germline V gene (reference sequence). Relative to germline, V is 2 bases shorter and J is 8 bases shorter, with 9 bases between their ends. The cysteine opens and the phenylalanine closes a CDR3 of 12 amino acids. Only CDR3 DNA is held: 36 bases, read in frame from base 1. Material for sequencing was blood. The rearrangement joined TRBV3-1 to TRBJ1-2; the D gene lacks a confident call. This clonotype originated in a man aged 40-50 years with Graves' ophthalmopathy. The DNA reads as follows: TGTGCCAGCAGCCAACGGACGCGCGGCTACACCTTC. The translation is CASSQRTRGYTF. Outside the CDR3, residues come from the reference TRBV3-1 and TRBJ1-2 proteins, so the full variable domain is: DTAVSQTPKYLVTQMGNDKSIKCEQNLGHDTMYWYKQDSKKFLKIMFSYNNKELIINETVPNRFSPKSPDKAHLNLHINSLELGDSAVYFCASSQRTRGYTFGSGTRLTVV.